These 12 T cell receptor beta chains were all obtained from the same sample, sequenced in a study of post-analysis software for immune sequencing data. Their antigen targets remain unknown. Broader study findings: Elevated frequency relative to controls characterized roughly 5 TRBV segments in patients, TRBV5-6, TRBV5-1 and TRBV20-1 among them.

Each TCR beta cDNA library carried unique molecular identifiers. MiXCR, run by TCRdb on the PCR reads, gives a single entry per CDR3 protein. The profile shows 700,000 to 900,000 distinct CDR3 sequences, 46% of them singletons. The sample was blood. The receptors come from a girl between 5 and 17 years old with multiple sclerosis.

The rearrangement links TRBV24-1 to TRBJ1-2; 9 bases agree with TRBD1. CDR1 is KGHDR and CDR2 is SFDVKD in the germline V gene. J was trimmed by 8 bases and V by 3 bases; bases with no gene match: 3. The CDR3 has 13 residues. The CDR3 loop reads CATSDATGGGYTF. CDR3 nucleotides: TGTGCCACCAGTGATGCCACAGGGGGCGGCTACACCTTC.

Concerning this clonotype: At one boundary the junction diverges from the germline segment, which might be a read error. This chain uses TRBV29-1 with TRBJ2-1, with TRBD2 identical over 9 bases. The CDR3 loop spans 16 amino acids. The germline gives CDR1 SQVTM, CDR2 ANQGSEA. CDR3 nucleotides: TGCAGCGCTGAAGATAGGACCGGGACTAGCATTAATGAGCAGTTCTTC. Amino acid sequence: CSAEDRTGTSINEQFF.

This clonotype was counted only a few times. This rearrangement joins TRBV15 to TRBJ2-7, with 11 nucleotides matching TRBD2. The end of the DNA is better explained by TRBJ2-5, so the J call may be wrong. The CDR3 is 15 residues long. Looked up from germline, CDR1 is LNHNV and CDR2 is YYDKDF (reference sequence). DNA for the CDR3: TGTGCCACCAGCAGAGAACTAGCGGGAGTAGAGACCCAGTACTTC. It encodes CATSRELAGVETQYF.

CDR3 sequence: CASSELHGGADTQYF. The CDR3 DNA sequence: TGCGCCAGCAGTGAGCTCCACGGGGGAGCAGATACGCAGTATTTT. The J gene is TRBJ2-3, the V gene TRBV10-2; D possibly corresponds to TRBD2 (6 bases). The V end was cut by 2 bases, the J end by 4 bases, with 13 bases between. Germline assignment: CDR1 WSHSY and CDR2 SAAADI. This CDR3 is 15 amino acids long.

Concerning this clonotype itself: A junction boundary mismatches the germline segment, possibly from a read error. CDR3 amino acids: CASSHFGTGVFSDTEYF. The CDR3, as DNA: TGTGCCAGCAGTCACTTCGGTACAGGGGTTTTTTCAGATACGGAGTATTTC. V gene TRBV12-3 or TRBV12-4 combines with J gene TRBJ2-3, with 7 positions matching TRBD1. The CDR3 totals 17 residues.

This clonotype was seen repeatedly, ten times or more. This chain connects TRBV27 to TRBJ1-6; 8 positions match TRBD1. The J segment lost 6 bases and the V segment lost 6 bases, leaving 4 bases of the junction unmatched. Germline assignment: CDR1 MNHEY and CDR2 SMNVEV (reference sequence). This CDR3 comprises 14 residues. DNA for the CDR3: TGTGCCAGCAGCCTGGGACAGGTTAATTCACCCCTCCACTTT. This gives the protein CASSLGQVNSPLHF.

This chain connects TRBV2 to TRBJ2-1; 14 bases line up with TRBD2. Germline assignment: CDR1 SNHLY and CDR2 FYNNEI. The CDR3 length is 16 residues. V lost 5 bases, J lost 9 bases, and 9 bases stayed unmatched. The DNA of the CDR3 is TGTGCCAGCAGTCCCCGGACTAGCGGGAGGAGTAGTGAGCAGTTCTTC. This translates into CASSPRTSGRSSEQFF.

V and J are TRBV7-2 and TRBJ1-2; D is possibly TRBD1 (5 bases). V lost 5 bases to trimming and J lost 4 bases, with 14 bases between them. The CDR3 is made up of 14 amino acids. The germline V gene encodes CDR1 SGHTA and CDR2 FQGNSA. The CDR3 DNA sequence: TGTGCCAGCAGCCCGGGCCTCCAGGGCTATGGCTACACCTTC. Residues: CASSPGLQGYGYTF.

This chain connects TRBV5-1 to TRBJ2-7, with 12 bases matching TRBD2. Trimming removed 4 bases from V and 2 bases from J; junction bases left unmatched: 13. The CDR3 contains 18 residues. Germline lookup yields CDR1 SGHRS and CDR2 YFSETQ. CDR3: CASSPGRGLAGQTYEQYF. For the CDR3, the DNA is TGCGCCAGCAGCCCGGGACGGGGACTAGCGGGCCAAACCTACGAGCAGTACTTC.

The chain recombines TRBV9 with TRBJ1-2; 8 nucleotides align to TRBD1. CDR1 is SGDLS, CDR2 YYNGEE, per germline. Trimming cost V 6 bases and J 6 bases; bases outside gene matches: 4. The CDR3 covers 12 residues. In nucleotides, the CDR3 is TGTGCCAGCAAGGACAGGGTGGATGGCTACACCTTC. Translated, it gives CASKDRVDGYTF.

CDR3 in DNA: TGTGCCAGCAGTTTTGCTAGCCCTACCACCGGGGAGCTGTTTTTT. Protein product: CASSFASPTTGELFF. The chain combines TRBV12-3 or TRBV12-4 with TRBJ2-2; a possible D gene is TRBD2 (5 bases). The CDR3 sequence is 15 residues long. The V end lost 3 bases, the J end lost 4 bases, and 12 bases lay between the germline ends.

The chain recombines TRBV6-4 with TRBJ2-3; 7 nucleotides agree with TRBD2. Germline values: CDR1 MRHNA, CDR2 SNTAGT. The CDR3 is 14 amino acids. With 4 bases clipped from V and 4 bases from J, the junction kept 5 bases outside the gene matches. The CDR3 region has the DNA TGTGCCAGCAGTGCTGGACTAGGCGCAGATACGCAGTATTTT. Its protein product is CASSAGLGADTQYF.